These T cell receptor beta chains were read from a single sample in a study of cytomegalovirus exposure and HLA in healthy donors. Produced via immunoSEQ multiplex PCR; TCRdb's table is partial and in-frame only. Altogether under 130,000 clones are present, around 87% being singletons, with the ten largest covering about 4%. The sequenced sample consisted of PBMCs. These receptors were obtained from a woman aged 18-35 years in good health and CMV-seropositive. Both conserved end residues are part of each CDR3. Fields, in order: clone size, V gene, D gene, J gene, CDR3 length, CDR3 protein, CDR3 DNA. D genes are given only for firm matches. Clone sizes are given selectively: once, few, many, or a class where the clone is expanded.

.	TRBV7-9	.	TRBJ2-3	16	CASSSRGGGATDTQYF	TGTGCCAGCAGCTCCCGAGGTGGCGGGGCCACAGATACGCAGTATTTT
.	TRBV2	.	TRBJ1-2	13	CASSAGINYGYTF	TGTGCCAGCAGTGCAGGGATAAACTATGGCTACACCTTC
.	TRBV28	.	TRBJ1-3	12	CASSLGGNTIYF	TGTGCCAGCAGTTTAGGAGGTAACACCATATATTTT
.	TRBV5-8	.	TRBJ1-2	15	CASSPPAGVNYGYTF	TGTGCCAGCAGCCCCCCGGCAGGGGTCAACTATGGCTACACCTTC
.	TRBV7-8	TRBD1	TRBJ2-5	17	CASSPPLRQGDEETQYF	TGTGCCAGCAGCCCTCCCCTCAGACAGGGGGATGAGGAGACCCAGTACTTC
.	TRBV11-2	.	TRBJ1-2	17	CASSSIARQENNYGYTF	TGTGCCAGCAGCTCTATAGCCAGACAGGAGAATAACTATGGCTACACCTTC
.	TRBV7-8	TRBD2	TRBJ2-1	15	CASSATSGSRHEQFF	TGTGCCAGCAGCGCGACTAGCGGGAGTAGGCATGAGCAGTTCTTC
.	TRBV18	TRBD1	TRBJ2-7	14	CASSPGTAIYEQYF	TGTGCCAGCTCACCGGGGACAGCAATCTACGAGCAGTACTTC
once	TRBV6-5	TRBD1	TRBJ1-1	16	CASSSPIWTGVDEAFF	TGTGCCAGCAGTTCCCCTATTTGGACAGGGGTCGATGAAGCTTTCTTT
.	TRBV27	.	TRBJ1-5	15	CASSLRQGNNQPQHF	TGTGCCAGCAGTTTAAGGCAGGGCAACAATCAGCCCCAGCATTTT
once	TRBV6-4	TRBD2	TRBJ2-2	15	CASSAVSGGTGELFF	TGTGCCAGCAGTGCTGTTAGCGGGGGAACCGGGGAGCTGTTTTTT
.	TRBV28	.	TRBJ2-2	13	CASSLVRTGELFF	TGTGCCAGCAGTTTAGTGAGAACCGGGGAGCTGTTTTTT
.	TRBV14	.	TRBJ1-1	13	CASSQRYVTEAFF	TGTGCCAGCAGCCAGCGGTATGTCACTGAAGCTTTCTTT
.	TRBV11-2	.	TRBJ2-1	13	CASSLARYNEQFF	TGTGCCAGCAGCTTAGCCCGTTACAATGAGCAGTTCTTC
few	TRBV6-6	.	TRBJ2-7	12	CASSYPTGEQYF	TGTGCCAGCAGTTACCCTACGGGCGAGCAGTACTTC
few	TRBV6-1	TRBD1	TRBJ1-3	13	CASSLGQGDTIYF	TGTGCCAGCAGCCTAGGACAGGGGGACACCATATATTTT
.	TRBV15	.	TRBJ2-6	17	CATSSFQKSSGANVLTF	TGTGCCACCAGCAGTTTTCAGAAAAGCTCTGGGGCCAACGTCCTGACTTTC
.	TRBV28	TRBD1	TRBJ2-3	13	CASTGQVVDTQYF	TGTGCCAGCACGGGACAGGTTGTAGATACGCAGTATTTT
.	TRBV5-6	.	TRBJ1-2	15	CASSPRRVGWYGYTF	TGTGCCAGCAGCCCCAGGAGGGTGGGATGGTATGGCTACACCTTC
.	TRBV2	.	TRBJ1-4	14	CASSRQALIEKLFF	TGTGCCAGCAGTAGACAGGCCTTAATTGAAAAACTGTTTTTT
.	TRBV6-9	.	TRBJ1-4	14	CASLEERGTEKLFF	TGTGCCAGCCTTGAAGAAAGGGGGACTGAAAAACTGTTTTTT
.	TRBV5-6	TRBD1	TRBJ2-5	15	CASSLTQGAVETQYF	TGTGCCAGCAGCTTAACCCAGGGGGCAGTGGAGACCCAGTACTTC
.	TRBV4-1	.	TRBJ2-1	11	CASSQDRVKFF	TGCGCCAGCAGCCAAGATCGGGTCAAATTCTTC
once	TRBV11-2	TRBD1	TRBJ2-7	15	CASSLSPQGGYEQYF	TGTGCCAGCAGCTTAAGCCCACAGGGGGGCTACGAGCAGTACTTC
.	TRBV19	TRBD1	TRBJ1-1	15	CASSTRRTGGTEAFF	TGTGCCAGTAGTACCCGAAGGACAGGGGGCACTGAAGCTTTCTTT
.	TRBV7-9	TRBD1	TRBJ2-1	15	CASQHAGQGLDEQFF	TGTGCCAGCCAACACGCGGGACAGGGGCTAGATGAGCAGTTCTTC
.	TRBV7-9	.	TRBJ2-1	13	CASSLSGGNEQFF	TGTGCCAGCAGCTTATCAGGAGGGAATGAGCAGTTCTTC
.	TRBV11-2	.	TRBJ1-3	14	CASSLGDTGNTIYF	TGTGCCAGCAGCTTAGGCGATACGGGAAACACCATATATTTT
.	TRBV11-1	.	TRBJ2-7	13	CASSLGASYEQYF	TGTGCCAGCAGCTTAGGGGCCAGCTACGAGCAGTACTTC
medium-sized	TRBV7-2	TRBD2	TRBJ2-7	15	CASSPGTSNSYEQYF	TGTGCCAGCAGCCCCGGGACTAGCAACTCCTACGAGCAGTACTTC
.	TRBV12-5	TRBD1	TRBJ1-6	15	CASGFPDRGYSPLHF	TGTGCTAGTGGTTTTCCGGACAGGGGTTATTCACCCCTCCACTTT
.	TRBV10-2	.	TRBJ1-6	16	CASSDPQGLGNSPLHF	TGCGCCAGCAGTGACCCACAGGGATTGGGCAATTCACCCCTCCACTTT
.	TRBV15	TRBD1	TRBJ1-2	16	CATSQTWTGSYYGYTF	TGTGCCACCAGCCAGACGTGGACAGGGAGCTACTATGGCTACACCTTC
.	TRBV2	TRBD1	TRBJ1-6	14	CASSLGQRNSPLHF	TGTGCCAGCAGCCTGGGACAGCGAAATTCACCCCTCCACTTT
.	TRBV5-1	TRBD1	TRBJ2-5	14	CASSLEGQGETQYF	TGCGCCAGCAGCTTGGAGGGACAGGGCGAGACCCAGTACTTC
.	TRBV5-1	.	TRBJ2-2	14	CASSRELNTGELFF	TGCGCCAGCAGCCGGGAGCTTAACACCGGGGAGCTGTTTTTT
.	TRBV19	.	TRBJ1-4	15	CASSMGAPANEKLFF	TGTGCCAGTAGTATGGGGGCGCCGGCTAATGAAAAACTGTTTTTT
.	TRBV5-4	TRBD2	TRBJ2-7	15	CASSLEWEGSYEQYF	TGTGCCAGCAGCTTGGAATGGGAGGGCTCCTACGAGCAGTACTTC
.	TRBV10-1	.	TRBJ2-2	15	CASSDPGQNTGELFF	TGCGCCAGCAGTGACCCGGGACAGAACACCGGGGAGCTGTTTTTT
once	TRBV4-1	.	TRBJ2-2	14	CASSQQQGSGELFF	TGCGCCAGCAGCCAACAACAGGGTTCCGGGGAGCTGTTTTTT
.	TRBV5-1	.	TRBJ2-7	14	CASSILRGSYEQYF	TGCGCCAGCTCAATTTTACGGGGCTCCTACGAGCAGTACTTC
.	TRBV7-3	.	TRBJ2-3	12	CASSSSQDTQYF	TGTGCCAGCAGCTCTTCCCAGGATACGCAGTATTTT
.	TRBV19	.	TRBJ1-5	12	CASAIFNQPQHF	TGTGCCAGCGCTATATTCAATCAGCCCCAGCATTTT
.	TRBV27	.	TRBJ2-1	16	CASSLSPGRSYNEQFF	TGTGCCAGCAGTTTATCGCCAGGGCGGTCCTACAATGAGCAGTTCTTC
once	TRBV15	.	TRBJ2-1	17	CATSRDTLGVHPNEQFF	TGTGCCACCAGCAGAGACACACTAGGAGTCCACCCCAATGAGCAGTTCTTC
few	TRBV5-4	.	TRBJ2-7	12	CASSLGVGEQYF	TGTGCCAGCAGCTTAGGGGTGGGGGAGCAGTACTTC
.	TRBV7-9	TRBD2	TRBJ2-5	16	CASSIIGLAGAETQYF	TGTGCCAGCAGCATAATTGGACTAGCGGGAGCGGAGACCCAGTACTTC
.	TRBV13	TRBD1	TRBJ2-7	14	CASSNDRVSYEQYF	TGTGCCAGCAGCAACGACAGGGTCAGCTACGAGCAGTACTTC
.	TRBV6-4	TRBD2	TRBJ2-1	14	CASSDGTSGNEQFF	TGTGCCAGCAGTGACGGGACTAGCGGCAATGAGCAGTTCTTC
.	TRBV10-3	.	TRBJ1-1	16	CAIRPRGAVGNTEAFF	TGTGCCATCAGGCCGCGGGGGGCAGTGGGGAACACTGAAGCTTTCTTT